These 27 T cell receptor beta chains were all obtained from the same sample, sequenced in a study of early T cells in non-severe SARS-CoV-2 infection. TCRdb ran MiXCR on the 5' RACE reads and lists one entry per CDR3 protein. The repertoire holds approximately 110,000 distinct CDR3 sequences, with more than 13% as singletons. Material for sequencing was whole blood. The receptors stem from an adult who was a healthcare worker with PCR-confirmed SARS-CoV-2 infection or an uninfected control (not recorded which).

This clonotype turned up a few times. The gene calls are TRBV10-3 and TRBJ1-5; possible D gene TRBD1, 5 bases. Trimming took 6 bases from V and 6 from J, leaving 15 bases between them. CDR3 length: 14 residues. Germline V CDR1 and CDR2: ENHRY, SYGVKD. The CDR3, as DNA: TGTGCCATCAGCGCAGGGCAAGGCGTTCAGCCCCAGCATTTT. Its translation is CAISAGQGVQPQHF.

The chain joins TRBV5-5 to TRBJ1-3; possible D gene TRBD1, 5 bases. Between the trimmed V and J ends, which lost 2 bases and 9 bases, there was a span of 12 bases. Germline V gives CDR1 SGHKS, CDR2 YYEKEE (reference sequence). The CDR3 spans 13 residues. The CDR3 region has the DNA TGTGCCAGCAGCTTCAATCGGGACGCCACCATATATTTT. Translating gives CASSFNRDATIYF.

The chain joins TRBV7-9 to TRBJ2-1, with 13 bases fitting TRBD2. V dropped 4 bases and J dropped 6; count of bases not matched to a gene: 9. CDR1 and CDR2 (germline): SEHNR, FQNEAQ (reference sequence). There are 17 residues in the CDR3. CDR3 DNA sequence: TGTGCCAGCAGCTCAGGACTAGCGGGGGACGCAATCAATGAGCAGTTCTTC. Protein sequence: CASSSGLAGDAINEQFF.

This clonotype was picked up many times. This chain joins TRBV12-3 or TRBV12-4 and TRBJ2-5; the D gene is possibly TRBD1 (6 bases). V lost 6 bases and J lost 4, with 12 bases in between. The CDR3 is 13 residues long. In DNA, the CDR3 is TGTGCCAGCAGCCTACAGGGTGGAGAGACCCAGTACTTC. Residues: CASSLQGGETQYF.

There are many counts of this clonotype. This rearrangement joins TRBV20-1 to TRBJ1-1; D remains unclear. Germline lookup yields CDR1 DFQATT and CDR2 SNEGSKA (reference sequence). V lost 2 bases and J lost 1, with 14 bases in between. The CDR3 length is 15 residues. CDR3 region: CSARKKYLPNTEAFF. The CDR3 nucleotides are TGCAGTGCTAGAAAGAAGTACCTACCGAACACTGAAGCTTTCTTT.

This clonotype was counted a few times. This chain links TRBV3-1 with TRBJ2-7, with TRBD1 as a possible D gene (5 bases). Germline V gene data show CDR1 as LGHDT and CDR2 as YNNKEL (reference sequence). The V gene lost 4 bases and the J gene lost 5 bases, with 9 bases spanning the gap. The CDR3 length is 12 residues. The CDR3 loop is CASSPGLNEQYF. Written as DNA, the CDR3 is TGTGCCAGCAGCCCAGGGCTAAACGAGCAGTACTTC.

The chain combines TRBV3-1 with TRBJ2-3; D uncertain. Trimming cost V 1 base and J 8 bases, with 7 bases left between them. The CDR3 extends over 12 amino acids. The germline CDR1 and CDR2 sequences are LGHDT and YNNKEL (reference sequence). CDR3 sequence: CASSQVERTQYF. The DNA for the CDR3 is TGTGCCAGCAGCCAAGTAGAACGTACGCAGTATTTT.

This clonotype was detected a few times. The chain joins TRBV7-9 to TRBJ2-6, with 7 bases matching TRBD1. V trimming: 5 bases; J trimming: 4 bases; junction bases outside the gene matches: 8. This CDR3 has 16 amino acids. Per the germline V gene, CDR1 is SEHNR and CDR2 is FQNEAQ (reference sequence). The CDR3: CASSGYRGSGANVLTF. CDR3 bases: TGTGCCAGCAGCGGCTACAGGGGTTCAGGGGCCAACGTCCTGACTTTC. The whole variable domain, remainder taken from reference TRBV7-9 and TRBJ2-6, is DTGVSQNPRHKITKRGQNVTFRCDPISEHNRLYWYRQTLGQGPEFLTYFQNEAQLEKSRLLSDRFSAERPKGSFSTLEIQRTEQGDSAMYLCASSGYRGSGANVLTFGAGSRLTVL.

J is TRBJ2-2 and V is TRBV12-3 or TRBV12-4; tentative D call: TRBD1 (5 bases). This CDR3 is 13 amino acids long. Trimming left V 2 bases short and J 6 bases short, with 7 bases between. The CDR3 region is CASSLTRAGELFF. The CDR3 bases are TGTGCCAGCAGTTTAACCAGGGCCGGGGAGCTGTTTTTT.

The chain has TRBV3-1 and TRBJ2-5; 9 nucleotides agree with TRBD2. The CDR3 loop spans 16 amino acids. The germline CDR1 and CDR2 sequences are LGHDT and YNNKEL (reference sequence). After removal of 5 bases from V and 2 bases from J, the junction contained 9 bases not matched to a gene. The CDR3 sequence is CASSGRGGAGQETQYF. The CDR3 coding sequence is TGTGCCAGCAGCGGTCGCGGGGGGGCCGGACAAGAGACCCAGTACTTC.

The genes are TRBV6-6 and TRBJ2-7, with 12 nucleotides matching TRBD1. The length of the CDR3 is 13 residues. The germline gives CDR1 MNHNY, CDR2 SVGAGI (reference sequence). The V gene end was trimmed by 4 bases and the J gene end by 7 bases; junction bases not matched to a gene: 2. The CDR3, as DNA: TGTGCCAGCAGTTGGGACAGGGGGCTGGAGCAGTACTTC. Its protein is CASSWDRGLEQYF.

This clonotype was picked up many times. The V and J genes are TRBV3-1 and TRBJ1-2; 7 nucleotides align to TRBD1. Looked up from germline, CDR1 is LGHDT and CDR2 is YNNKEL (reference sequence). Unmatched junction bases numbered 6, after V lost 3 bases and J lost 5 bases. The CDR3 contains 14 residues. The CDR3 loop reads CASSQAGQPYGYTF. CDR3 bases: TGTGCCAGCAGCCAGGCGGGACAGCCATATGGCTACACCTTC.

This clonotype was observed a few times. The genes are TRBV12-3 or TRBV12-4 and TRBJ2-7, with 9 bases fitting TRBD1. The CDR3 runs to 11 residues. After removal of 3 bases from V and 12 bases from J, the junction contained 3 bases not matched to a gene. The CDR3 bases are TGTGCCAGCAGTTTCGGGACAGGGCGGTACTTC. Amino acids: CASSFGTGRYF.

For the CDR3, the DNA is TGTGCCAGCAGCCAAGATCCTGAAGAGACCCAGTACTTC. Translation gives CASSQDPEETQYF. This chain uses TRBV3-1 with TRBJ2-5; D call uncertain. Looked up from germline, CDR1 is LGHDT and CDR2 is YNNKEL (reference sequence). This CDR3 contains 13 residues. Trimming removed 0 bases at V and 3 bases at J, with 5 bases between.

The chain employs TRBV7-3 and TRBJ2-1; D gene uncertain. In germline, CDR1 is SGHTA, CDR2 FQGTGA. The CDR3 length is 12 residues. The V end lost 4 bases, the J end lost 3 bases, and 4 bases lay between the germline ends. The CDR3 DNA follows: TGTGCCAGCAGCTCAAACTACAATGAGCAGTTCTTC. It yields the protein CASSSNYNEQFF. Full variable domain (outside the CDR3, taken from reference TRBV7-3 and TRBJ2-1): GAGVSQTPSNKVTEKGKYVELRCDPISGHTALYWYRQSLGQGPEFLIYFQGTGAADDSGLPNDRFFAVRPEGSVSTLKIQRTERGDSAVYLCASSSNYNEQFFGPGTRLTVL.

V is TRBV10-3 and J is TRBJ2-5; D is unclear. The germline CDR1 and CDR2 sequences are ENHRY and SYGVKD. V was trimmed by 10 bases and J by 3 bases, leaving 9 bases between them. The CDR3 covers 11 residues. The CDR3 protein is CATGWEETQYF. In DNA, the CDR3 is TGTGCCACAGGCTGGGAAGAGACCCAGTACTTC.

In nucleotides, the CDR3 is TGTGCCAGCAGTCTTCCCGGGACTGCAGAGACCCAGTACTTC. It specifies CASSLPGTAETQYF. The V and J genes are TRBV2 and TRBJ2-5, with D tentatively TRBD2 (6 bases). The CDR3 sequence is 14 residues long. Germline V CDR1 and CDR2: SNHLY, FYNNEI. Trimming removed 5 bases from V and 4 bases from J, with 14 bases in between.

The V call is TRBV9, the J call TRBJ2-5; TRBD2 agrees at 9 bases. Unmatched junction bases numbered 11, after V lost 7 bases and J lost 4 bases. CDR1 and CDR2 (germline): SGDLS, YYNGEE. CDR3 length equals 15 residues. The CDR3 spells CASAVTAGGRETQYF. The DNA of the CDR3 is TGTGCCAGCGCCGTCACAGCGGGGGGTAGAGAGACCCAGTACTTC.

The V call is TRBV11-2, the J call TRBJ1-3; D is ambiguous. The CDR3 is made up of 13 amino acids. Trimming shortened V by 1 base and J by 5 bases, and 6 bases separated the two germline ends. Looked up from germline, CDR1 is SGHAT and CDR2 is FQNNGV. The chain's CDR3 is CASSLGARNTIYF. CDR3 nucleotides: TGTGCCAGCAGCTTAGGGGCGAGAAACACCATATATTTT.

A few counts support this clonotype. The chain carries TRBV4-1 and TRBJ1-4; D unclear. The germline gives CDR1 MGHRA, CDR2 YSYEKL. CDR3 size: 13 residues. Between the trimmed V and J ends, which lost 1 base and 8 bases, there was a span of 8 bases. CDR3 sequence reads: CASSQASGEKLFF. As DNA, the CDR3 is TGCGCCAGCAGCCAAGCAAGCGGAGAAAAACTGTTTTTT.

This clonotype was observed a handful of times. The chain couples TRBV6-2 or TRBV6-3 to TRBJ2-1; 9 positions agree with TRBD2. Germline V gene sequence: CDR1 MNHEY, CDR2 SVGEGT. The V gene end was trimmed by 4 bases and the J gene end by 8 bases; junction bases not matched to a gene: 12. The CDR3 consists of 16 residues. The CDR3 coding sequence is TGTGCCAGCAGTTTGGCGGGGGCGGGAGGGATTCATGAGCAGTTCTTC. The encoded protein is CASSLAGAGGIHEQFF.

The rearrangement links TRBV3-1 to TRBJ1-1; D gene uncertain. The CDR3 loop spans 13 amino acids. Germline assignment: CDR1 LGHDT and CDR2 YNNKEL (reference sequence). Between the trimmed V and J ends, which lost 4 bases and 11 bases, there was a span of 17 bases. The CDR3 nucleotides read TGTGCCAGCAGCCCCCCCGGGCAATCGGGCGCTTTCTTT. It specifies CASSPPGQSGAFF.

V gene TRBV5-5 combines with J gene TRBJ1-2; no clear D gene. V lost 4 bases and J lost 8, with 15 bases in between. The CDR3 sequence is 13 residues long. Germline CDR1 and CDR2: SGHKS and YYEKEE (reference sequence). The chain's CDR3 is CASSLDGTQGYTF. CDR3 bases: TGTGCCAGCAGCCTCGACGGAACCCAAGGCTACACCTTC.

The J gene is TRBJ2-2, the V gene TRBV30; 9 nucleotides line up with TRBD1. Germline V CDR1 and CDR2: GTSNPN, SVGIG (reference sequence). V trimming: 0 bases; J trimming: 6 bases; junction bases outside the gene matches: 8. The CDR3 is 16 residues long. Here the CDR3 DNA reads TGTGCCTGGAGTGTACTAACAGGGGGCAAGGCCGGGGAGCTGTTTTTT. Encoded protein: CAWSVLTGGKAGELFF.

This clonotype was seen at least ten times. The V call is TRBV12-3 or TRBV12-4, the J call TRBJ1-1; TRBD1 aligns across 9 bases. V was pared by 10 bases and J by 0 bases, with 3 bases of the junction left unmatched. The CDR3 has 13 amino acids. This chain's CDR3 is CATGTGMNTEAFF. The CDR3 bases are TGTGCCACCGGGACAGGGATGAACACTGAAGCTTTCTTT.

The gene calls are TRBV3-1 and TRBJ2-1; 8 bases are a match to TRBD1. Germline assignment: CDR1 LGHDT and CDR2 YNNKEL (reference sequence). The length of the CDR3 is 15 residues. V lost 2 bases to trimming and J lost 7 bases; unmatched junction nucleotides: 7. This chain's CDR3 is CASSQSSGGWNEQFF. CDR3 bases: TGTGCCAGCAGCCAATCGTCAGGGGGCTGGAATGAGCAGTTCTTC.

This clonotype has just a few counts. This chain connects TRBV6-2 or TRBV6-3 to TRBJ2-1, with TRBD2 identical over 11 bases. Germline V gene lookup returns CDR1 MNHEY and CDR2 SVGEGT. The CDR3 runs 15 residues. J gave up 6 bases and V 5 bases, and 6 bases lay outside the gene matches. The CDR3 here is CASSLTSGAPNEQFF. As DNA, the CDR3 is TGTGCCAGCAGTCTGACTAGCGGGGCCCCCAATGAGCAGTTCTTC.